Each of the 21 T cell receptor beta chains below was sequenced from the same sample in a study of blood T cell repertoires in COVID-19 (dated by TCRdb to the early 2020s). Libraries were made using the immunoSEQ multiplex PCR assay. The immuneACCESS repertoire file appears here via TCRdb, limited to in-frame rearrangements. These files lack a portion of the clones; in checked studies, under half of the deficit traces to unresolved V genes, and the cause of the others is not known. This sample holds around 80,000 clones; roughly four fifths were observed only once. The ten largest account for about 10% of the sample. Sequencing was performed on peripheral blood. Every receptor here comes from a man in his sixties with acute or convalescent COVID-19.

The chain joins TRBV6-5 to TRBJ1-5; 7 bases are shared with TRBD1. V lost 6 bases and J lost 4; bases outside the gene matches: 9. CDR1 MNHEY and CDR2 SVGAGI come from the germline V gene. This CDR3 spans 15 amino acids. The CDR3 bases are TGTGCCAGCAGGTCCGGGACAGCGGATAATCAGCCCCAGCATTTT. Translation: CASRSGTADNQPQHF.

The chain couples TRBV29-1 to TRBJ1-5, with a weak D call TRBD1 (6 bases). This CDR3 has 15 amino acids. The V end lost 4 bases, the J end lost 2 bases, and 15 bases lay between the germline ends. The germline V gene has CDR1 SQVTM and CDR2 ANQGSEA. The CDR3 nucleotides read TGCAGCGTTGTATGGCAGGGGCTCGGCAATCAGCCCCAGCATTTT. Its translation: CSVVWQGLGNQPQHF.

The chain combines TRBV4-2 with TRBJ1-5; the match to TRBD1 covers 8 bases. V gave up 0 bases and J gave up 6 bases; unmatched junction bases: 4. Germline V lookup: CDR1 LGHNA, CDR2 YNFKEQ. This CDR3 has 15 residues. The CDR3 DNA reads TGTGCCAGCAGCCAAGAAGGGACAGGCACTCAGCCCCAGCATTTT. Its translation: CASSQEGTGTQPQHF.

This CDR3 is CASSLRQGNQPQHF. The CDR3 DNA follows: TGTGCCAGCAGTTTGCGGCAGGGCAATCAGCCCCAGCATTTT. This chain joins TRBV5-6 and TRBJ1-5; no definite D call. The CDR3 loop spans 14 amino acids. Germline-derived CDR1 and CDR2 are SGHDT and YYEEEE. The V end was cut by 5 bases, the J end by 2 bases, with 11 bases between.

The J gene is TRBJ1-1, the V gene TRBV7-2; tentative D call: TRBD1 (5 bases). V lost 1 base, J lost 7 bases, and 10 bases lay in between. Germline assignment: CDR1 SGHTA and CDR2 FQGNSA. The CDR3 extends over 13 amino acids. CDR3: CASSLVGADEAFF. The CDR3 coding sequence is TGTGCCAGCAGCTTAGTAGGGGCGGATGAAGCTTTCTTT.

This clone appeared once. The CDR3 reads CASSRPGQGIQALHF. Written as DNA, the CDR3 is TGTGCCAGCAGTCGTCCGGGACAGGGAATTCAGGCCCTCCACTTT. The chain employs TRBV28 and TRBJ1-6, with 9 bases aligning to TRBD1. The CDR3 extends over 15 amino acids. Trimming at V came to 5 bases and at J to 14 bases, leaving 13 bases not matched to a gene. The germline V gene encodes CDR1 MDHEN and CDR2 SYDVKM.

The chain has TRBV20-1 and TRBJ1-2; no definite D call. Germline V CDR1 and CDR2: DFQATT, SNEGSKA (reference sequence). This CDR3 region has 10 residues. Trimming removed 8 bases at V and 7 bases at J, with 11 bases between. The CDR3 sequence is CSPMLAGYTF. Written as DNA, the CDR3 is TGCAGTCCAATGTTAGCTGGCTACACCTTC.

The chain uses TRBV20-1 and TRBJ1-1; the D is unclear. V was trimmed by 3 bases and J by 7 bases, leaving 15 bases between them. Germline V gene lookup returns CDR1 DFQATT and CDR2 SNEGSKA (reference sequence). The CDR3 contains 13 residues. CDR3 amino acids: CSASPGWMLEAFF. DNA of the CDR3: TGCAGTGCTAGTCCCGGGTGGATGCTTGAAGCTTTCTTT.

V is TRBV14 and J is TRBJ2-5, with 9 bases aligning to TRBD1. The junction had 3 bases not matched to a gene; V was cut back by 3 bases and J by 4 bases. This CDR3 is built from 14 residues. CDR1 and CDR2 from the germline V gene are SGHDN and FVKESK. CDR3: CASSHGQGIETQYF. DNA for the CDR3: TGTGCCAGCAGCCATGGACAGGGGATAGAGACCCAGTACTTC.

The rearrangement uses TRBV28 and TRBJ2-1, with 10 bases that match TRBD1. The CDR3 consists of 14 residues. From germline, CDR1 is MDHEN and CDR2 SYDVKM. The V gene end was trimmed by 8 bases and the J gene end by 8 bases; junction bases not matched to a gene: 9. The CDR3 is CASLTGQGSDEQFF. The CDR3 coding sequence is TGTGCCAGCCTGACGGGACAGGGGTCGGATGAGCAGTTCTTC.

The chain combines TRBV6-6 with TRBJ1-1; 12 bases align to TRBD1. J gave up 4 bases and V 6 bases, and 12 bases lay outside the gene matches. Germline loops: CDR1 MNHNY, CDR2 SVGAGI (reference sequence). The CDR3 has 17 amino acids. The CDR3 here is CASSRAGTGGSSTEAFF. The DNA for the CDR3 is TGTGCCAGCAGCCGAGCCGGGACAGGGGGCTCGAGCACTGAAGCTTTCTTT.

This chain links TRBV9 with TRBJ2-5; TRBD1 agrees at 9 bases. This CDR3 has 14 amino acids. The V gene's germline CDR1 is SGDLS and CDR2 YYNGEE. V shed 5 bases and J 1 base; nucleotides not matched to a gene: 3. CDR3 bases: TGTGCCAGCAGTGGGACAGGGCTCCAAGAGACCCAGTACTTC. It specifies CASSGTGLQETQYF.

V usage is TRBV7-9 and J usage is TRBJ2-3, with a weak D call TRBD1 (6 bases). Trimming shortened V by 5 bases and J by 2 bases, and 23 bases separated the two germline ends. This CDR3 contains 18 residues. Germline CDR1 SEHNR, CDR2 FQNEAQ (reference sequence). CDR3 bases: TGTGCCAGCAGCCCCCCTTCGTACAGGGCGGGTACCACAGATACGCAGTATTTT. Translation: CASSPPSYRAGTTDTQYF.

This clone was seen just once. The V gene is TRBV5-1, the J gene TRBJ1-4; 9 nucleotides align to TRBD1. From germline, CDR1 is SGHRS and CDR2 YFSETQ. With V trimmed by 0 bases and J by 3 bases, 3 bases remained unmatched. CDR3 length equals 16 residues. The CDR3 reads CASSLGDRAPNEKLFF. The CDR3 bases are TGCGCCAGCAGCTTGGGGGACAGGGCACCTAATGAAAAACTGTTTTTT.

The V call is TRBV20-1, the J call TRBJ1-2, with unresolved D. Between the trimmed V and J ends, which lost 3 bases and 2 bases, there was a span of 4 bases. Germline assignment: CDR1 DFQATT and CDR2 SNEGSKA (reference sequence). The CDR3 covers 11 residues. The CDR3 nucleotides are TGCAGTGCTAGTGTAAACTATGGCTACACCTTC. Protein sequence: CSASVNYGYTF.

V gene TRBV5-4 combines with J gene TRBJ1-6; D unclear. The CDR3 sequence is 15 residues long. In germline, CDR1 is SGHNT, CDR2 YYREEE (reference sequence). The V gene lost 4 bases and the J gene lost 7 bases, with 15 bases spanning the gap. The CDR3 DNA reads as TGTGCCAGCAGCACCCGGGAGAAGGTCAATTCACCCCTCCACTTT. This encodes CASSTREKVNSPLHF.

This rearrangement joins TRBV12-5 to TRBJ2-2, with 13 positions matching TRBD2. V was clipped by 9 bases and J by 4 bases; unmatched bases: 2. There are 14 residues in the CDR3. CDR1 is LGHNT and CDR2 is FRNRAP in the germline V gene. CDR3 residues: CASRTSGGTGELFF. The DNA of the CDR3 is TGTGCTAGCCGGACTAGCGGGGGCACCGGGGAGCTGTTTTTT.

This clone was observed once. CDR3 in amino acids: CASSYFGSGNQPQHF. The DNA of the CDR3 is TGTGCCAGCAGCTACTTCGGGAGCGGCAATCAGCCCCAGCATTTT. This chain links TRBV7-2 with TRBJ1-5; D is uncertain. V lost 4 bases and J 2 bases, leaving 12 bases between the germline ends. In germline, CDR1 is SGHTA, CDR2 FQGNSA. The CDR3 covers 15 residues. Full variable domain (outside the CDR3, taken from reference TRBV7-2 and TRBJ1-5): GAGVSQSPSNKVTEKGKDVELRCDPISGHTALYWYRQSLGQGLEFLIYFQGNSAPDKSGLPSDRFSAERTGGSVSTLTIQRTQQEDSAVYLCASSYFGSGNQPQHFGDGTRLSIL.

The chain couples TRBV27 to TRBJ2-3; 8 positions match TRBD2. The CDR3 totals 16 residues. The V and J ends lost 7 bases and 8 bases, in that order; junction bases with no gene match: 17. From germline, CDR1 is MNHEY and CDR2 SMNVEV (reference sequence). The CDR3 DNA follows: TGTGCCAGCAAGGCGGATAACGGGGGGGCCCAAGTTACGCAGTATTTT. Translated, it gives CASKADNGGAQVTQYF.

The chain recombines TRBV24-1 with TRBJ1-2; 10 bases match TRBD1. V trimming: 3 bases; J trimming: 2 bases; junction bases outside the gene matches: 5. CDR3 size: 16 residues. Germline V gene sequence: CDR1 KGHDR, CDR2 SFDVKD. The CDR3 sequence: CATSDPEGQGNYGYTF. DNA for the CDR3: TGTGCCACCAGTGATCCCGAGGGACAGGGGAACTATGGCTACACCTTC.

The chain uses TRBV4-3 and TRBJ1-1; D call uncertain. The CDR3 sequence is 16 residues long. CDR1 LGHNA and CDR2 YSLEER come from the germline V gene. Trimming took off 0 bases at V and 1 base at J, with 12 bases between the two ends. For the CDR3, the DNA is TGCGCCAGCAGCCAAGAGGGCAGGCTCGGGAACACTGAAGCTTTCTTT. Protein sequence: CASSQEGRLGNTEAFF.